A selection of T cell receptor beta chains follows, all from one sample in a study of response to subunit inactivated influenza vaccine. TCRdb re-analysed the RT-PCR reads in MiXCR, keeping a single row per CDR3 protein. The sample lists roughly 500,000 distinct CDR3 sequences; 16% were seen once. The sample was CD4+ T cells sorted from PBMCs, taken around 2 years after vaccination. Receptors originate from a man in his fifties or sixties who received an inactivated influenza vaccine. CDR3s include the opening cysteine and the closing phenylalanine or tryptophan. The order of the fields is D gene, J gene, clone size, V gene, CDR3 protein, CDR3 DNA. D genes are given only for firm matches. Where a row states a size, it is once, few, many or the class of an expanded clone; other rows omit it.

d_gene: -; j_gene: TRBJ2-2; abundance: -; v_gene: TRBV7-8; CDR3aa: CASSFPPGELFF; CDR3nt: TGTGCCAGCAGCTTCCCCCCCGGGGAGCTGTTTTTT
d_gene: TRBD2; j_gene: TRBJ2-5; abundance: few; v_gene: TRBV19; CDR3aa: CASSFTSGETQYF; CDR3nt: TGTGCCAGTAGTTTTACTAGCGGAGAGACCCAGTACTTC
d_gene: -; j_gene: TRBJ2-5; abundance: few; v_gene: TRBV12-3/TRBV12-4; CDR3aa: CASSPVAETQYF; CDR3nt: TGTGCCAGCAGTCCGGTAGCGGAGACCCAGTACTTC
d_gene: TRBD2; j_gene: TRBJ2-7; abundance: few; v_gene: TRBV5-4; CDR3aa: CASSGSGGDYEQYF; CDR3nt: TGTGCCAGCAGCGGAAGCGGGGGGGACTACGAGCAGTACTTC
d_gene: -; j_gene: TRBJ2-1; abundance: -; v_gene: TRBV20-1; CDR3aa: CSASRTHNEQFF; CDR3nt: TGCAGTGCTAGTCGGACACATAATGAGCAGTTCTTC
d_gene: -; j_gene: TRBJ2-3; abundance: few; v_gene: TRBV28; CDR3aa: CASSSPALGTLDTQYF; CDR3nt: TGTGCCAGCAGTTCCCCCGCCCTGGGGACATTAGATACGCAGTATTTT
d_gene: TRBD2; j_gene: TRBJ2-3; abundance: -; v_gene: TRBV20-1; CDR3aa: CSAVGTSGPTDTQYF; CDR3nt: TGCAGTGCTGTAGGGACTAGCGGGCCAACAGATACGCAGTATTTT
d_gene: TRBD1; j_gene: TRBJ1-1; abundance: many; v_gene: TRBV4-2; CDR3aa: CASSPGGAANTEAFF; CDR3nt: TGTGCCAGCAGCCCAGGGGGGGCAGCCAACACTGAAGCTTTCTTT
d_gene: -; j_gene: TRBJ1-5; abundance: -; v_gene: TRBV2; CDR3aa: CASIASWGSQPQHF; CDR3nt: TGTGCCAGCATCGCCTCCTGGGGCAGCCAGCCCCAGCATTTT
d_gene: -; j_gene: TRBJ1-6; abundance: many; v_gene: TRBV27; CDR3aa: CASSLSTTRGGSPLHF; CDR3nt: TGTGCCAGCAGTTTATCGACCACCCGCGGCGGTTCACCCCTCCACTTT
d_gene: -; j_gene: TRBJ1-1; abundance: many; v_gene: TRBV2; CDR3aa: CASSELEKGAFF; CDR3nt: TGTGCCAGCAGTGAGTTAGAAAAGGGGGCTTTCTTT
d_gene: -; j_gene: TRBJ2-1; abundance: -; v_gene: TRBV20-1; CDR3aa: CSSSQAVEQFF; CDR3nt: TGCAGTAGTTCTCAGGCCGTTGAGCAGTTCTTC
d_gene: -; j_gene: TRBJ2-7; abundance: -; v_gene: TRBV10-3; CDR3aa: CAISESGLEDRNYEQYF; CDR3nt: TGTGCCATCAGTGAGTCAGGCTTAGAGGACAGAAATTACGAGCAGTACTTC
d_gene: -; j_gene: TRBJ1-2; abundance: -; v_gene: TRBV27; CDR3aa: CASSSSTRWGGGINYGYTF; CDR3nt: TGTGCCAGCAGTTCCTCCACCCGGTGGGGGGGCGGAATCAACTATGGCTACACCTTC
d_gene: -; j_gene: TRBJ1-5; abundance: -; v_gene: TRBV20-1; CDR3aa: CSATSGGAVTQPQHF; CDR3nt: TGCAGTGCCACCTCGGGGGGGGCAGTGACTCAGCCCCAGCATTTT
d_gene: TRBD2; j_gene: TRBJ2-5; abundance: many; v_gene: TRBV5-6; CDR3aa: CASSPPYGREGRETQYF; CDR3nt: TGTGCCAGCAGCCCTCCTTATGGGCGGGAGGGCCGCGAGACCCAGTACTTC
d_gene: TRBD1; j_gene: TRBJ2-5; abundance: many; v_gene: TRBV7-2; CDR3aa: CASSRTGGETQYF; CDR3nt: TGTGCCAGCAGCCGGACAGGGGGGGAGACCCAGTACTTC
d_gene: -; j_gene: TRBJ2-7; abundance: few; v_gene: TRBV6-5; CDR3aa: CASSYSARDRFHEQYF; CDR3nt: TGTGCCAGCAGTTACTCCGCCCGCGACAGGTTTCACGAGCAGTACTTC
d_gene: TRBD2; j_gene: TRBJ2-7; abundance: -; v_gene: TRBV27; CDR3aa: CASSLAGLLYEQYF; CDR3nt: TGTGCCAGCAGCCTAGCGGGACTCCTCTACGAGCAGTACTTC
d_gene: -; j_gene: TRBJ2-7; abundance: few; v_gene: TRBV20-1; CDR3aa: CSAANTHEQYF; CDR3nt: TGCAGTGCTGCGAATACCCACGAGCAGTACTTC
d_gene: -; j_gene: TRBJ1-1; abundance: -; v_gene: TRBV5-5; CDR3aa: CASSFWFDTEAFF; CDR3nt: TGTGCCAGCAGCTTTTGGTTCGACACTGAAGCTTTCTTT
d_gene: -; j_gene: TRBJ2-2; abundance: few; v_gene: TRBV4-2; CDR3aa: CASSQDALWRGELFF; CDR3nt: TGTGCCAGCAGCCAAGATGCCCTATGGAGAGGCGAGCTGTTTTTT
d_gene: -; j_gene: TRBJ1-1; abundance: -; v_gene: TRBV5-1; CDR3aa: CASSLRGRGAEAFF; CDR3nt: TGCGCCAGCAGCTTGCGGGGGCGTGGGGCTGAAGCTTTCTTT
d_gene: -; j_gene: TRBJ2-2; abundance: -; v_gene: TRBV20-1; CDR3aa: CSARDRFGGNTGELFF; CDR3nt: TGCAGTGCTAGAGATCGGTTTGGGGGAAACACCGGGGAGCTGTTTTTT
d_gene: TRBD2; j_gene: TRBJ2-3; abundance: few; v_gene: TRBV7-2; CDR3aa: CASSFSGGPTDTQYF; CDR3nt: TGTGCCAGCAGCTTTAGCGGGGGGCCCACAGATACGCAGTATTTT
d_gene: -; j_gene: TRBJ2-5; abundance: many; v_gene: TRBV5-6; CDR3aa: CASSLGFIEQETQYF; CDR3nt: TGTGCCAGCAGCTTGGGCTTTATCGAACAAGAGACCCAGTACTTC
d_gene: -; j_gene: TRBJ2-2; abundance: -; v_gene: TRBV21-1; CDR3aa: CASSIGRPDDTGELFF; CDR3nt: TGTGCCAGCAGCATCGGTAGGCCGGATGACACCGGGGAGCTGTTTTTT
d_gene: -; j_gene: TRBJ2-3; abundance: few; v_gene: TRBV5-1; CDR3aa: CASSNAGYAGSTDTQYF; CDR3nt: TGCGCCAGCAGTAACGCAGGCTACGCTGGTAGCACAGATACGCAGTATTTT
d_gene: -; j_gene: TRBJ2-7; abundance: -; v_gene: TRBV2; CDR3aa: CASGREYEQYF; CDR3nt: TGTGCCAGCGGAAGGGAGTACGAGCAGTACTTC
d_gene: TRBD2; j_gene: TRBJ2-1; abundance: -; v_gene: TRBV4-2; CDR3aa: CASSQVRGGRYEQFF; CDR3nt: TGTGCCAGCAGCCAGGTGCGGGGGGGCCGTTATGAGCAGTTCTTC
d_gene: -; j_gene: TRBJ1-2; abundance: -; v_gene: TRBV7-2; CDR3aa: CASSLEARQLGYTF; CDR3nt: TGTGCCAGCAGCTTAGAGGCTCGCCAATTGGGCTACACCTTC
d_gene: TRBD1; j_gene: TRBJ1-2; abundance: few; v_gene: TRBV20-1; CDR3aa: CSAGGDRGIHGYTF; CDR3nt: TGCAGTGCGGGGGGGGACAGGGGGATCCATGGCTACACCTTC
d_gene: TRBD2; j_gene: TRBJ2-1; abundance: -; v_gene: TRBV30; CDR3aa: CAWSRGGNNEQFF; CDR3nt: TGTGCCTGGAGCCGCGGGGGGAACAATGAGCAGTTCTTC
d_gene: -; j_gene: TRBJ1-4; abundance: few; v_gene: TRBV20-1; CDR3aa: CSAKSGQNEKLFF; CDR3nt: TGCAGTGCCAAGTCTGGACAGAATGAAAAACTGTTTTTT
d_gene: TRBD2; j_gene: TRBJ2-1; abundance: -; v_gene: TRBV20-1; CDR3aa: CSARDFASGADEQFF; CDR3nt: TGCAGTGCTAGAGATTTCGCTAGCGGCGCTGATGAGCAGTTCTTC
d_gene: TRBD2; j_gene: TRBJ2-2; abundance: -; v_gene: TRBV5-1; CDR3aa: CASSLWSSGRLGELFF; CDR3nt: TGCGCCAGCAGCTTGTGGTCTAGCGGGAGACTCGGGGAGCTGTTTTTT
d_gene: -; j_gene: TRBJ2-1; abundance: few; v_gene: TRBV7-9; CDR3aa: CASSLAQFYNEQFF; CDR3nt: TGTGCCAGCAGCTTAGCCCAGTTCTACAATGAGCAGTTCTTC
d_gene: -; j_gene: TRBJ1-1; abundance: -; v_gene: TRBV27; CDR3aa: CASSPLGRNTEAFF; CDR3nt: TGTGCCAGCAGCCCACTGGGGCGGAACACTGAAGCTTTCTTT
d_gene: -; j_gene: TRBJ2-7; abundance: -; v_gene: TRBV29-1; CDR3aa: CSASGWTTYEQYF; CDR3nt: TGCAGCGCCTCAGGGTGGACGACCTACGAGCAGTACTTC
d_gene: -; j_gene: TRBJ1-1; abundance: few; v_gene: TRBV6-5; CDR3aa: CASSYQSLSTEAFF; CDR3nt: TGTGCCAGCAGTTACCAATCTCTAAGCACTGAAGCTTTCTTT
d_gene: TRBD1; j_gene: TRBJ1-6; abundance: few; v_gene: TRBV15; CDR3aa: CATSRNSGGGSPLHF; CDR3nt: TGTGCCACCAGCAGAAACTCAGGGGGGGGATCACCCCTCCACTTT
d_gene: -; j_gene: TRBJ2-5; abundance: many; v_gene: TRBV7-6; CDR3aa: CASSLAPGVGETQYF; CDR3nt: TGTGCCAGCAGCTTAGCGCCGGGGGTGGGGGAGACCCAGTACTTC
d_gene: -; j_gene: TRBJ1-6; abundance: few; v_gene: TRBV7-2; CDR3aa: CASSLELTLNSPLHF; CDR3nt: TGTGCCAGCAGCTTAGAACTGACACTTAATTCACCCCTCCACTTT
d_gene: TRBD1; j_gene: TRBJ1-5; abundance: -; v_gene: TRBV2; CDR3aa: CASSSSGGGFNQPQHF; CDR3nt: TGTGCCAGCAGCTCCTCGGGAGGGGGCTTCAATCAGCCCCAGCATTTT
d_gene: -; j_gene: TRBJ1-1; abundance: few; v_gene: TRBV5-1; CDR3aa: CASSLVAGASTEAFF; CDR3nt: TGCGCCAGCAGCTTGGTGGCGGGGGCGAGCACTGAAGCTTTCTTT
d_gene: TRBD1; j_gene: TRBJ1-1; abundance: few; v_gene: TRBV7-9; CDR3aa: CASSSGDRAGEAFF; CDR3nt: TGTGCCAGCAGCTCAGGGGACAGGGCGGGTGAAGCTTTCTTT
d_gene: TRBD2; j_gene: TRBJ2-1; abundance: many; v_gene: TRBV2; CDR3aa: CASSLSGRGNEQFF; CDR3nt: TGTGCCAGCAGTCTTAGCGGGAGGGGGAATGAGCAGTTCTTC
d_gene: -; j_gene: TRBJ2-3; abundance: -; v_gene: TRBV25-1; CDR3aa: CASSEGGVGYTQYF; CDR3nt: TGTGCCAGCAGTGAAGGAGGAGTGGGATATACGCAGTATTTT
d_gene: TRBD1; j_gene: TRBJ1-2; abundance: -; v_gene: TRBV20-1; CDR3aa: CSARDLNRGANYGYTF; CDR3nt: TGCAGTGCTAGAGATCTTAACAGGGGAGCTAACTATGGCTACACCTTC
d_gene: TRBD1; j_gene: TRBJ1-1; abundance: -; v_gene: TRBV18; CDR3aa: CASSSGQQNEAFF; CDR3nt: TGTGCCAGCTCGTCGGGACAGCAAAATGAAGCTTTCTTT
d_gene: -; j_gene: TRBJ1-2; abundance: -; v_gene: TRBV2; CDR3aa: CASSEGHDYGYTF; CDR3nt: TGTGCCAGCAGTGAGGGACACGACTATGGCTACACCTTC